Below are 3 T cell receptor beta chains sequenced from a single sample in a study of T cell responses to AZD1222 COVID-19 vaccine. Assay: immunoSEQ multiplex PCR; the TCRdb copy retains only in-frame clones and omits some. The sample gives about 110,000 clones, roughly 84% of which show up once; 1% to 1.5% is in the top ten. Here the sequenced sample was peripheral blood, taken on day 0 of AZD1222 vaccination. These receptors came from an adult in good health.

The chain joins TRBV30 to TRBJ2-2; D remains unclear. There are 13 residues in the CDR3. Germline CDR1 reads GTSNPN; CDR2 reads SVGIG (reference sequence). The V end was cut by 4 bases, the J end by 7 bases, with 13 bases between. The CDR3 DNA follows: TGTGCCTGGACCACCGGTATGAACGGGGAGCTGTTTTTT. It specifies CAWTTGMNGELFF.

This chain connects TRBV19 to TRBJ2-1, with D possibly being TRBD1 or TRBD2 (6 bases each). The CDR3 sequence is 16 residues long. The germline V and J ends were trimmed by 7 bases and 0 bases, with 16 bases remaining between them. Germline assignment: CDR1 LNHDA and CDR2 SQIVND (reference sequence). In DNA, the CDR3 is TGTGCCAGTAAGGGCCTAGGGGGGAGCTCCTACAATGAGCAGTTCTTC. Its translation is CASKGLGGSSYNEQFF.

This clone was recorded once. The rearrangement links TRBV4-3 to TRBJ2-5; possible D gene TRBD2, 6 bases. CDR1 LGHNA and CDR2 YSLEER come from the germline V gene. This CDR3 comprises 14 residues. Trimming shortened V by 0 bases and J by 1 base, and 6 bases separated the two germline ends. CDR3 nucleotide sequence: TGCGCCAGCAGCCAAGAGGGGGGCCAAGAGACCCAGTACTTC. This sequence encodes CASSQEGGQETQYF.